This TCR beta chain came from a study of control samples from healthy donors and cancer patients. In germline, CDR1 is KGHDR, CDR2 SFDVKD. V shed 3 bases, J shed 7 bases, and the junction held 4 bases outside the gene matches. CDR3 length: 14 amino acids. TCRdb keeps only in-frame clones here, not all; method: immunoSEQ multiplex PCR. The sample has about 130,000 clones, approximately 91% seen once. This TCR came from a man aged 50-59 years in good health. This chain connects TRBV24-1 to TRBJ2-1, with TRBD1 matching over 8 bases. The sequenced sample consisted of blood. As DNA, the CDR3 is TGTGCCACCAGTGATGGACAGGGTTGGAATGAGCAGTTCTTC. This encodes CATSDGQGWNEQFF.